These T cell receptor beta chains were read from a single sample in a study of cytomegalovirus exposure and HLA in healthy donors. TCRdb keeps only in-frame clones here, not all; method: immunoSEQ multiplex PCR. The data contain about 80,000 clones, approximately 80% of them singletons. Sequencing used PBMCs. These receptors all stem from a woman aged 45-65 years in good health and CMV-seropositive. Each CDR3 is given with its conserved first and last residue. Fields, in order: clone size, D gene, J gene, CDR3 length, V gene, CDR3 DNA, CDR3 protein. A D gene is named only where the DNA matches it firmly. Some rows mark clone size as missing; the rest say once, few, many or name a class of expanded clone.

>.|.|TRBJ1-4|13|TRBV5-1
TGCGCCAGCAGCTCCAGGGGACGTAAAAAACTGTTTTTT
CASSSRGRKKLFF
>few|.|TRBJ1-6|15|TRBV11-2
TGTGCCAGCAGCTTAAGCCTAGGACAAGGGTCACCCCTCCACTTT
CASSLSLGQGSPLHF
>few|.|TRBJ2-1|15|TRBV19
TGTGCCAGTAGTATAGATTGGGGTTTGAGGGATGAGCAGTTCTTC
CASSIDWGLRDEQFF
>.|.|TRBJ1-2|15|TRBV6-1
TGTGCCAGCAGTGAAATGGCAGGGATTAACTATGGCTACACCTTC
CASSEMAGINYGYTF
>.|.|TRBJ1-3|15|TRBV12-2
TGTGCAAGTCGCTTAGTGTGGCAAATTGGAAACACCATATATTTT
CASRLVWQIGNTIYF
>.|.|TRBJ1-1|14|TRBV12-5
TGTGCTAGTGGTTTGGGACGTCTGAGGACTGAAGCTTTCTTT
CASGLGRLRTEAFF
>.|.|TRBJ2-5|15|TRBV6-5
TGTGCCAGCAGTCGGGGAGGGGGTCTCCAAGAGACCCAGTACTTC
CASSRGGGLQETQYF
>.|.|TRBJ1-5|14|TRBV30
TGTGCCTGGAGTGTGCTAGGGGCGCATCAGCCCCAGCATTTT
CAWSVLGAHQPQHF
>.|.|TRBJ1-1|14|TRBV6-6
TGTGCCAGCAGTGACAGACCCATGAACACTGAAGCTTTCTTT
CASSDRPMNTEAFF
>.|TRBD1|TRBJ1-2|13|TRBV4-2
TGTGCCAGCAGCCCGACAGGGACCTATGGCTACACCTTC
CASSPTGTYGYTF
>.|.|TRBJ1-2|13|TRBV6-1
TGTGCCAGCAGTGAAATACGGAGCTATGGCTACACCTTC
CASSEIRSYGYTF
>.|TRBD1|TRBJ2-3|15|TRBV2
TGTGCCAGCAGTGATCGGGACAGGGGTTCAGATACGCAGTATTTT
CASSDRDRGSDTQYF
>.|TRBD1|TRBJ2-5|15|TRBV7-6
TGTGCCAGCAGCTCGGGGACAGGGGTGGTAGAGACCCAGTACTTC
CASSSGTGVVETQYF
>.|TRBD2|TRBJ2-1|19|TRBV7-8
TGTGCCAGCAGCCCCAGACAGGGGGGACTAGCGGGACCCGACAATGAGCAGTTCTTC
CASSPRQGGLAGPDNEQFF
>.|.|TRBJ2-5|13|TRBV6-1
TGTGCCAGCAAGATGGGGGCTCGGGAGACCCAGTACTTC
CASKMGARETQYF
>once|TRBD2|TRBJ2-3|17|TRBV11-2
TGTGCCAGCAGCTGGCCCTTAGCGGGAGGGCCGGCAGATACGCAGTATTTT
CASSWPLAGGPADTQYF
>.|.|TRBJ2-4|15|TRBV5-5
TGTGCCAGCAGCTTAACAGGGAGTCACAAAAACATTCAGTACTTC
CASSLTGSHKNIQYF